The 15 T cell receptor beta chains presented below share a single source sample, sequenced in a study of T cells in Graves' hyperthyroidism and ophthalmopathy. RNA transcripts served as the template for amplifying TCR beta CDR3 regions. Researchers ran a first-round RT-PCR on the TCR CDR3 using the HTBI primer set. One entry per CDR3 protein results from TCRdb running MiXCR on the multiplex PCR reads. Here the sample spans a few hundred thousand distinct CDR3 sequences, about 43% being singletons. The sequencing input was peripheral blood or thyroid tissue (not recorded which). The receptor source for this set is a woman in her late teens or twenties with Graves' hyperthyroidism.

The gene calls are TRBV7-2 and TRBJ2-6; D ambiguous. From germline, CDR1 is SGHTA and CDR2 FQGNSA. This CDR3 region has 12 residues. Trimming stripped 11 bases from V and 0 bases from J, with 5 bases between. Written as DNA, the CDR3 is TGTGCCGCTAGCTCTGGGGCCAACGTCCTGACTTTC. Translating it yields CAASSGANVLTF.

The V and J genes are TRBV7-8 and TRBJ2-5; 8 bases align to TRBD2. CDR1 is SGHVS, CDR2 FQNEAQ, per germline. Unmatched junction bases numbered 12, after V lost 1 base and J lost 5 bases. This CDR3 region has 17 residues. This CDR3 is CASSLVSAGGGGETQYF. Written as DNA, the CDR3 is TGTGCCAGCAGCTTAGTATCTGCGGGAGGAGGCGGGGAGACCCAGTACTTC. The entire variable domain, with the rest obtained from reference TRBV7-8 and TRBJ2-5, is as follows: GAGVSQSPRYKVAKRGQDVALRCDPISGHVSLFWYQQALGQGPEFLTYFQNEAQLDKSGLPSDRFFAERPEGSVSTLKIQRTQQEDSAVYLCASSLVSAGGGGETQYFGPGTRLLVL.

A remark on this clonotype: No conserved phenylalanine or tryptophan is present at the end of the CDR3, so a read error is the likely explanation. The V call is TRBV19, the J call TRBJ1-6; 8 bases are a match to TRBD1. Germline-derived CDR1 and CDR2 are LNHDA and SQIVND (reference sequence). The V gene end was trimmed by 8 bases and the J gene end by 9 bases; junction bases not matched to a gene: 9. This CDR3 has 14 residues. This CDR3 reads CASGTDRGGSPLHL. The CDR3 DNA reads TGTGCCAGTGGTACAGACAGGGGCGGTTCACCCCTCCACCTT.

This clonotype was found many times. The chain combines TRBV9 with TRBJ1-3; D is unclear. The germline V gene encodes CDR1 SGDLS and CDR2 YYNGEE. This CDR3 is built from 14 residues. Trimming shortened V by 4 bases and J by 3 bases, and 11 bases separated the two germline ends. Here the CDR3 reads CASSPPALGNTIYF. CDR3 nucleotide sequence: TGTGCCAGCAGCCCGCCCGCGCTTGGAAACACCATATATTTT.

Comment on this clonotype: The germline gene is not matched at one end of the junction; a read error may be the cause. This chain connects TRBV2 to TRBJ2-7, with a possible D match to TRBD1 (6 bases). Germline loops: CDR1 SNHLY, CDR2 FYNNEI. The CDR3 contains 15 residues. DNA for the CDR3: TGTGCCACCAGTGACCGGACAGCGAACTCCTACGAGCAGTACTTC. This encodes CATSDRTANSYEQYF.

This clonotype has a handful of counts. The J gene is TRBJ2-7, the V gene TRBV6-6; D not certain. Trimming stripped 10 bases from V and 6 bases from J, with 22 bases between. The germline V gene encodes CDR1 MNHNY and CDR2 SVGAGI (reference sequence). CDR3 length: 14 amino acids. The DNA for the CDR3 is TGTGCCACCGACACCCCGGTGAGGTCTGGCGAGCAGTACTTC. Translated: CATDTPVRSGEQYF.

This chain connects TRBV18 to TRBJ1-1, with 7 bases that match TRBD1. V was pared by 2 bases and J by 5 bases, with 5 bases of the junction left unmatched. The CDR3 length is 14 residues. The germline gives CDR1 KGHSH, CDR2 LQKENI. In DNA form, the CDR3 reads TGTGCCAGCTCACCAGGGAGGGGGCTTACTGAAGCTTTCTTT. Its translation: CASSPGRGLTEAFF.

This clonotype was detected once. The CDR3 is CSLSQGHEQYF. CDR3 nucleotides: TGCAGCTTGTCTCAGGGGCACGAGCAGTACTTC. This rearrangement joins TRBV29-1 to TRBJ2-7; possible D gene TRBD1, 6 bases. There are 11 residues in the CDR3. Germline V gene sequence: CDR1 SQVTM, CDR2 ANQGSEA. Between the trimmed V and J ends, which lost 8 bases and 5 bases, there was a span of 13 bases.

The table lists this clonotype with many counts. The V call is TRBV7-9, the J call TRBJ2-6; D not certain. V was pared by 0 bases and J by 3 bases, with 0 bases between. The CDR3 has 13 amino acids. The germline CDR1 and CDR2 sequences are SEHNR and FQNEAQ (reference sequence). DNA of the CDR3: TGTGCCAGCAGCTTAGCTGGGGCCAACGTCCTGACTTTC. Amino acid sequence: CASSLAGANVLTF.

The rearrangement joins TRBV5-1 to TRBJ2-7; D uncertain. V was cut by 4 bases and J by 9 bases, with 14 bases left in between. The CDR3 covers 12 residues. Germline values: CDR1 SGHRS, CDR2 YFSETQ. CDR3 in DNA: TGCGCCAGCAGCCCCGATTCGGACGGGCAGTACTTC. It encodes CASSPDSDGQYF. The whole variable domain, filled in from reference TRBV5-1 and TRBJ2-7, reads KAGVTQTPRYLIKTRGQQVTLSCSPISGHRSVSWYQQTPGQGLQFLFEYFSETQRNKGNFPGRFSGRQFSNSRSEMNVSTLELGDSALYLCASSPDSDGQYFGPGTRLTVT.

The sample holds many counts of this clonotype. V and J are TRBV20-1 and TRBJ2-5; 9 positions match TRBD2. The germline V gene has CDR1 DFQATT and CDR2 SNEGSKA (reference sequence). The CDR3 has 15 residues. Losses at the gene ends were 0 bases for V and 5 bases for J; bases not matched to a gene: 7. Here the CDR3 DNA reads TGCAGTGCTAGAGATCAGGCGGGAGGGTTCGAGACCCAGTACTTC. This encodes CSARDQAGGFETQYF.

This clonotype showed up many times. V is TRBV7-9 and J is TRBJ2-7, with D possibly matching TRBD1 (6 bases). V was cut by 5 bases and J by 2 bases, with 13 bases left in between. In germline, CDR1 is SEHNR, CDR2 FQNEAQ (reference sequence). The CDR3 runs to 14 residues. The CDR3 loop is CASSLGQITYEQYF. The CDR3 nucleotides read TGTGCCAGCAGCCTTGGACAGATTACCTACGAGCAGTACTTC.

This chain uses TRBV10-3 with TRBJ1-4; D is ambiguous. CDR3 length: 14 amino acids. Germline CDR1 is ENHRY and CDR2 is SYGVKD. V was pared by 6 bases and J by 6 bases, with 14 bases between. The CDR3 DNA reads as TGTGCCATCAGCGACCCCGGGGTCTATGAAAAACTGTTTTTT. Its translation: CAISDPGVYEKLFF.

The rearrangement links TRBV7-2 to TRBJ1-5, with D tentatively TRBD1 (5 bases). This CDR3 spans 22 amino acids. Trimming pared 5 bases from V and 1 base from J, leaving 33 bases between. Germline V CDR1 and CDR2: SGHTA, FQGNSA. CDR3: CASSPPGLVTREQFLSNQPQHF. Written as DNA, the CDR3 is TGTGCCAGCAGCCCTCCGGGACTAGTAACCCGAGAGCAGTTCTTGAGCAATCAGCCCCAGCATTTT.

This chain connects TRBV30 to TRBJ2-6; no clear D. The V end was cut by 0 bases, the J end by 0 bases, with 6 bases between. The CDR3 runs to 15 residues. CDR1 and CDR2 from the germline V gene are GTSNPN and SVGIG (reference sequence). The CDR3: CAWSVFGSGANVLTF. CDR3 in DNA: TGTGCCTGGAGTGTATTTGGCTCTGGGGCCAACGTCCTGACTTTC.